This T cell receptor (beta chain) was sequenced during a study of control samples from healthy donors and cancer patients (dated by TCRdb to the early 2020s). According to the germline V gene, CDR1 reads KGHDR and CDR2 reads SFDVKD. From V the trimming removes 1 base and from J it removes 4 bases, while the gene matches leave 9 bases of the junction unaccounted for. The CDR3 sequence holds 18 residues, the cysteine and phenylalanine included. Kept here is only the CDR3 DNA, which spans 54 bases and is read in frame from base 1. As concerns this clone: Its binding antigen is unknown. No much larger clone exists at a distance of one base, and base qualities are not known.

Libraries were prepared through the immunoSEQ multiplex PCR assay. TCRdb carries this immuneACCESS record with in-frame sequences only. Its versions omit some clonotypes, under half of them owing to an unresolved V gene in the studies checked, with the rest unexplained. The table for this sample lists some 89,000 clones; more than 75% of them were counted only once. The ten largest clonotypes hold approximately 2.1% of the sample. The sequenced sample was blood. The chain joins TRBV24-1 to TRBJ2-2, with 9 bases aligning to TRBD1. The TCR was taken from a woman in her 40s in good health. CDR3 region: CATSDFGITGGATGELFF. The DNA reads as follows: TGTGCCACCAGTGATTTTGGGATTACAGGGGGCGCCACCGGGGAGCTGTTTTTT.